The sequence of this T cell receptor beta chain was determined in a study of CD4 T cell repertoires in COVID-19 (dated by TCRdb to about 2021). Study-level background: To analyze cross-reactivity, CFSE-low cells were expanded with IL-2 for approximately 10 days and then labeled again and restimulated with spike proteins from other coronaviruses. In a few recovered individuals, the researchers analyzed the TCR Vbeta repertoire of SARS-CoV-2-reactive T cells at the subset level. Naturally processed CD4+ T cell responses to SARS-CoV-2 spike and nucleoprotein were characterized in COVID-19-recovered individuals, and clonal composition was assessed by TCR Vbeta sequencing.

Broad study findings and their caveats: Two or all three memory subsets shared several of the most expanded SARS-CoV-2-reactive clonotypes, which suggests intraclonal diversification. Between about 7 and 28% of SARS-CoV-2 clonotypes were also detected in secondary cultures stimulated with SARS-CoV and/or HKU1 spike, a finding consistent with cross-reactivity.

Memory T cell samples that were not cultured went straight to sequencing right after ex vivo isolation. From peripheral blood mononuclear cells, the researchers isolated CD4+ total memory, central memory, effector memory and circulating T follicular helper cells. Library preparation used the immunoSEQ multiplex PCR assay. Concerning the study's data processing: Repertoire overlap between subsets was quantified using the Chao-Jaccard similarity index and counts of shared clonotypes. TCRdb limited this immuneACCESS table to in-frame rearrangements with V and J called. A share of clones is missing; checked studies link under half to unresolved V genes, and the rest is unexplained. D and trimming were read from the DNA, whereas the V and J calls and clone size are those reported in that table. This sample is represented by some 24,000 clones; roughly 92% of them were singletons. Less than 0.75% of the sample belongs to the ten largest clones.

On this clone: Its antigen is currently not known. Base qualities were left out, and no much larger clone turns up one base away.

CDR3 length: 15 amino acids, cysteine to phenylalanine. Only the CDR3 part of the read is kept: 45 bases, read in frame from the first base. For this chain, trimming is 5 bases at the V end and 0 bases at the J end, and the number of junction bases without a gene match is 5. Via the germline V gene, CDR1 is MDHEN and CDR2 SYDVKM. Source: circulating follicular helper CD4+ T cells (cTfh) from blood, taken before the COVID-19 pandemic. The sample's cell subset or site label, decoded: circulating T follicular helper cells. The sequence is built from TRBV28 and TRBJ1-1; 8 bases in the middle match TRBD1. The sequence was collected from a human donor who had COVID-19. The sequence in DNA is TGTGCCAGCAGTCCTAACAGGGGGATGAACACTGAAGCTTTCTTT. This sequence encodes CASSPNRGMNTEAFF.